This TCR beta chain was identified in a study of blood T cells in healthy people across ages. The CDR3 loop spans 15 amino acids. Germline CDR1 DFQATT, CDR2 SNEGSKA (reference sequence). V was clipped by 0 bases and J by 4 bases, with 13 bases between them. This clonotype has only a few counts. A J-beta primer mix and a sample-barcoded 5' primer were used in a second PCR of roughly 7 to 12 cycles. TCRdb reprocessed the 5' RACE reads via MiXCR and lists one record per CDR3 protein. The sample has just under 900,000 distinct CDR3 sequences, 29% seen once. This sequence was found in a woman of 80 years or more in good health. The chain uses TRBV20-1 and TRBJ1-5; D gene unclear. Sample: blood. The CDR3 DNA is TGCAGTGCTAGAGACCGGCGGCTGATAAATCAGCCCCAGCATTTT. This codes for CSARDRRLINQPQHF.